Below, 16 T cell receptor beta chains from the same sample are listed, as sequenced in a study of T cell responses to AZD1222 COVID-19 vaccine. Generated by immunoSEQ multiplex PCR, the TCRdb table keeps only in-frame clones and is missing some. The sample holds under 40,000 clones, 78% seen once. The material sequenced was peripheral blood, taken 28 days after the second AZD1222 dose. These receptors all come from an adult who received the AZD1222 COVID-19 vaccine.

This clone was detected only once. This chain uses TRBV7-9 with TRBJ1-1, with D perhaps matching TRBD1 (5 bases). Deletions cut 5 bases from V and 4 bases from J, with 14 bases between. Per the germline V gene, CDR1 is SEHNR and CDR2 is FQNEAQ (reference sequence). CDR3 length: 14 residues. CDR3: CASSASGARTEAFF. CDR3 nucleotide sequence: TGTGCCAGCAGCGCCTCCGGGGCGCGCACTGAAGCTTTCTTT.

The chain couples TRBV4-2 to TRBJ1-2; 9 positions agree with TRBD1. V gave up 1 base and J gave up 4 bases; unmatched junction bases: 4. The CDR3 is made up of 15 amino acids. Germline-derived CDR1 and CDR2 are LGHNA and YNFKEQ. CDR3 sequence (DNA): TGTGCCAGCAGCCAAGGAACAGGGGGCGGCTATGGCTACACCTTC. Translated: CASSQGTGGGYGYTF.

This clone is labeled medium-sized. V is TRBV4-2 and J is TRBJ1-5; D remains ambiguous. The CDR3 is 13 amino acids. Germline loops: CDR1 LGHNA, CDR2 YNFKEQ. V lost 3 bases to trimming and J lost 3 bases, with 6 bases between them. CDR3 nucleotide sequence: TGTGCCAGCAGCCAGGTCCTCAATCAGCCCCAGCATTTT. Its protein is CASSQVLNQPQHF.

The chain joins TRBV6-5 to TRBJ2-7; D is uncertain. The CDR3 is 15 amino acids. Germline loops: CDR1 MNHEY, CDR2 SVGAGI. The V end was cut by 6 bases, the J end by 1 base, with 16 bases between. The CDR3 protein is CASRNTYSTSYEQYF. CDR3 sequence (DNA): TGTGCCAGCAGGAACACCTATTCTACGTCCTACGAGCAGTACTTC.

The J gene is TRBJ1-1, the V gene TRBV6-5; 12 bases are shared with TRBD1. The J segment lost 4 bases and the V segment lost 6 bases, leaving 6 bases of the junction unmatched. CDR1 MNHEY and CDR2 SVGAGI come from the germline V gene. There are 15 residues in the CDR3. CDR3 coding DNA: TGTGCCAGCAGGGGACAGGGGGCTGGTTCCACTGAAGCTTTCTTT. Amino acid sequence: CASRGQGAGSTEAFF.

The gene calls are TRBV19 and TRBJ2-3; no clear D gene. The length of the CDR3 is 14 residues. Germline assignment: CDR1 LNHDA and CDR2 SQIVND (reference sequence). V was cut by 6 bases and J by 3 bases, with 13 bases left in between. This CDR3 is CASRDVAFTDTQYF. CDR3 nucleotide sequence: TGTGCCAGTAGAGACGTTGCGTTTACAGATACGCAGTATTTT. The whole variable domain, remainder taken from reference TRBV19 and TRBJ2-3, is DGGITQSPKYLFRKEGQNVTLSCEQNLNHDAMYWYRQDPGQGLRLIYYSQIVNDFQKGDIAEGYSVSREKKESFPLTVTSAQKNPTAFYLCASRDVAFTDTQYFGPGTRLTVL.

V is TRBV7-2 and J is TRBJ1-2; maybe TRBD1 (5 bases). With 1 base removed from V and 3 bases from J, the gap between germline ends came to 6 bases. The CDR3 has 13 amino acids. Germline values: CDR1 SGHTA, CDR2 FQGNSA. The CDR3 sequence: CASSLGQYYGYTF. CDR3 nucleotides: TGTGCCAGCAGCTTAGGACAGTACTATGGCTACACCTTC.

The chain recombines TRBV29-1 with TRBJ2-7; TRBD1 matches 8 bases. This CDR3 has 12 amino acids. The J segment lost 1 base and the V segment lost 7 bases, leaving 3 bases of the junction unmatched. Germline V gives CDR1 SQVTM, CDR2 ANQGSEA. For the CDR3, the DNA is TGCAGCGCCTGGACAGGGTCCTACGAGCAGTACTTC. This codes for CSAWTGSYEQYF.

This chain links TRBV5-4 with TRBJ1-3; no clear D. Germline values: CDR1 SGHNT, CDR2 YYREEE (reference sequence). This CDR3 contains 15 residues. Trimming took off 0 bases at V and 4 bases at J, with 11 bases between the two ends. CDR3 loop: CASSLGGAGGNTIYF. DNA of the CDR3: TGTGCCAGCAGCTTGGGCGGCGCGGGAGGAAACACCATATATTTT. Filled out from reference TRBV5-4 and TRBJ1-3, the complete variable domain reads ETGVTQSPTHLIKTRGQQVTLRCSSQSGHNTVSWYQQALGQGPQFIFQYYREEENGRGNFPPRFSGLQFPNYSSELNVNALELDDSALYLCASSLGGAGGNTIYFGEGSWLTVV.

This sequence joins TRBV12-3 or TRBV12-4 and TRBJ1-1; no reliable D call. Trimming pared 2 bases from V and 1 base from J, leaving 2 bases between. This CDR3 spans 12 amino acids. The DNA of the CDR3 is TGTGCCAGCAGTTTACGGAACACTGAAGCTTTCTTT. The encoded protein is CASSLRNTEAFF.

The V and J genes are TRBV20-1 and TRBJ1-4, with D unclear. From germline, CDR1 is DFQATT and CDR2 SNEGSKA (reference sequence). This CDR3 contains 11 residues. The V gene lost 5 bases and the J gene lost 10 bases, with 11 bases spanning the gap. Here the CDR3 reads CSAEGWGKLFF. DNA for the CDR3: TGCAGTGCTGAGGGATGGGGAAAACTGTTTTTT.

The rearrangement uses TRBV3-1 (or the pseudogene TRBV3-2) and TRBJ2-1; 10 nucleotides line up with TRBD1. The CDR3 loop spans 15 amino acids. The V gene end was trimmed by 4 bases and the J gene end by 6 bases; junction bases not matched to a gene: 6. The germline V gene has CDR1 LGHDT and CDR2 YNNKEL (reference sequence). CDR3 sequence reads: CASSLPGQGFNEQFF. The CDR3 DNA is TGTGCCAGCAGCCTTCCGGGACAGGGGTTCAATGAGCAGTTCTTC.

The chain has TRBV24-1 and TRBJ1-1; 8 bases align to TRBD1. The V segment lost 4 bases and the J segment 2 bases; nucleotides outside the gene matches: 5. This CDR3 spans 15 amino acids. CDR1 is KGHDR and CDR2 is SFDVKD in the germline V gene. The CDR3 DNA reads as TGTGCCACCAGTGAGGGGACAGGAGGAAACACTGAAGCTTTCTTT. Translated: CATSEGTGGNTEAFF.

The gene calls are TRBV2 and TRBJ1-5; 7 nucleotides line up with TRBD1. After removal of 6 bases from V and 3 bases from J, the junction contained 8 bases not matched to a gene. CDR1 and CDR2 from the germline V gene are SNHLY and FYNNEI. This CDR3 has 15 amino acids. CDR3 DNA sequence: TGTGCCAGCAGGCCGGGACAGACCAACAATCAGCCCCAGCATTTT. Translating gives CASRPGQTNNQPQHF.

Within the sample, this clone is medium-sized (0.01 to 0.1%). V and J are TRBV6-1 and TRBJ2-5, with D possibly being TRBD2 (5 bases). This CDR3 comprises 14 residues. Trimming took off 0 bases at V and 6 bases at J, with 11 bases between the two ends. Germline CDR1 is MNHNS and CDR2 is SASEGT. The CDR3 sequence is CASSEAMRGQTQYF. The CDR3 DNA follows: TGTGCCAGCAGTGAAGCGATGCGCGGGCAGACCCAGTACTTC.

The V gene is TRBV27, the J gene TRBJ1-5, with a tentative D call TRBD1 (5 bases). Germline V gives CDR1 MNHEY, CDR2 SMNVEV (reference sequence). CDR3 length: 14 amino acids. Trimming shortened V by 6 bases and J by 3 bases, and 12 bases separated the two germline ends. CDR3 bases: TGTGCCAGCAGGTACACAGGTCTCAATCAGCCCCAGCATTTT. It encodes CASRYTGLNQPQHF.